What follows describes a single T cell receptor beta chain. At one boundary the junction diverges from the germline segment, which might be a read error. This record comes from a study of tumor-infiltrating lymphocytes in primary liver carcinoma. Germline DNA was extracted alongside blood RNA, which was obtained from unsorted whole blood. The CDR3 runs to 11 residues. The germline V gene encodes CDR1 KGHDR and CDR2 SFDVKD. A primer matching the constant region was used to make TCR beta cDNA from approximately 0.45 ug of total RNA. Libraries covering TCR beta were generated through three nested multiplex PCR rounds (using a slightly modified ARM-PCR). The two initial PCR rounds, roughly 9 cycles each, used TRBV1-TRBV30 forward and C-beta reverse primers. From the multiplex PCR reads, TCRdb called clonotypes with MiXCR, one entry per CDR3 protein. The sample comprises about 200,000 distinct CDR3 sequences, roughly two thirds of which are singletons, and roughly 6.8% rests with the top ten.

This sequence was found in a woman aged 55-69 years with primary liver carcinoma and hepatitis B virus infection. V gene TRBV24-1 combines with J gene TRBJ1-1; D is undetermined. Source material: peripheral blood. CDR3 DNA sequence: TGTGCCACCAATGATGACACAAGGGCTTTCTTT. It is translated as CATNDDTRAFF.